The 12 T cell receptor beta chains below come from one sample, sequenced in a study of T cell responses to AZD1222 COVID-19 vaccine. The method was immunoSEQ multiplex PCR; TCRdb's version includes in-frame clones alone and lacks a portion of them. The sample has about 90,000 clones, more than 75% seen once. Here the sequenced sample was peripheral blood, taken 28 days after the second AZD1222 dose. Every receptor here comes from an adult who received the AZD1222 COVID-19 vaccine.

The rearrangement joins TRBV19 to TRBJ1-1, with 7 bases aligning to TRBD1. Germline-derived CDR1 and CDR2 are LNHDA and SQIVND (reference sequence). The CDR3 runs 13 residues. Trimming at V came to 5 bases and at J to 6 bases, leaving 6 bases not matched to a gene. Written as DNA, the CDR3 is TGTGCCAGTAGTTTCGACAGGGACGCTGAAGCTTTCTTT. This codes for CASSFDRDAEAFF.

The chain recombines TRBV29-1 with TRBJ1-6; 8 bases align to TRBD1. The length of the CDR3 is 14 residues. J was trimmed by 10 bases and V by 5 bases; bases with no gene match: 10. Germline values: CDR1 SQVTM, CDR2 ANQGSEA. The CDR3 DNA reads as TGCAGCGTTCTGATACAGGGGGACGAGTCACCCCTCCACTTT. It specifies CSVLIQGDESPLHF.

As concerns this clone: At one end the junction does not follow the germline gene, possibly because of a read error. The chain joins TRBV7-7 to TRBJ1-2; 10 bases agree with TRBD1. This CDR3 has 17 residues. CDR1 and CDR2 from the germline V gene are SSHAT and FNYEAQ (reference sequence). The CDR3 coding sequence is TGTGCTAGCAGCTTAGTATGGAGACAGGGGGCTGGAGATGGCTACACCTTC. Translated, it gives CASSLVWRQGAGDGYTF.

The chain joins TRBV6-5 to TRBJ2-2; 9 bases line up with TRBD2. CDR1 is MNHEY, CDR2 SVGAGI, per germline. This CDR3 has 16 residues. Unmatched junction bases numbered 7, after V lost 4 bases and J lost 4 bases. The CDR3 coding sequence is TGTGCCAGCAGTTCCGGGACTAGCATACCCACCGGGGAGCTGTTTTTT. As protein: CASSSGTSIPTGELFF.

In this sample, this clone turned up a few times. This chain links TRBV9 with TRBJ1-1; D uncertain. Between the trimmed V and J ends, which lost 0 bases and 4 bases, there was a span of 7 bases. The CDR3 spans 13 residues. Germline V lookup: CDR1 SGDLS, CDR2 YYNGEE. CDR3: CASSVVAVTEAFF. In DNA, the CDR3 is TGTGCCAGCAGCGTAGTAGCCGTCACTGAAGCTTTCTTT.

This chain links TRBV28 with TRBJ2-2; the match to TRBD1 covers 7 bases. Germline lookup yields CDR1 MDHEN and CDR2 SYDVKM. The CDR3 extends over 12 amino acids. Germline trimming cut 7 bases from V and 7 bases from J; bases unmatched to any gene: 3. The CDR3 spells CASKTGYGELFF. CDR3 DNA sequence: TGTGCCAGCAAGACAGGGTACGGGGAGCTGTTTTTT.

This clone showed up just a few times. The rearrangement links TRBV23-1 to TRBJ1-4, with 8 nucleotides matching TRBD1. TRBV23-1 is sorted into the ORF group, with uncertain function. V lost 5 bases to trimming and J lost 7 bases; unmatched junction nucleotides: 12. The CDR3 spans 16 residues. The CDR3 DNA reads TGCGCCAGCAGTAAAATCCGAGGACAGGGAACTGAAAAACTGTTTTTT. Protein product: CASSKIRGQGTEKLFF.

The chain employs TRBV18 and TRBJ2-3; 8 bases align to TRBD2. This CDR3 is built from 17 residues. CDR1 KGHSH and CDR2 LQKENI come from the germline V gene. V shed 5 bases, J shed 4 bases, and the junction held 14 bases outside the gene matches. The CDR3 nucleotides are TGTGCCAGCTCAAGGGCCTCAGCGGGAGTATTCGCAGATACGCAGTATTTT. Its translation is CASSRASAGVFADTQYF.

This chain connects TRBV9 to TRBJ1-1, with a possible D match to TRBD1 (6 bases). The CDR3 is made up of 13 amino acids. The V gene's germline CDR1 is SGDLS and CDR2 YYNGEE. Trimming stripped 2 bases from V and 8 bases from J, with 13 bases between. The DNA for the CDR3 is TGTGCCAGCAGCGTCAACCGGGGGACAGAAGCTTTCTTT. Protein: CASSVNRGTEAFF.

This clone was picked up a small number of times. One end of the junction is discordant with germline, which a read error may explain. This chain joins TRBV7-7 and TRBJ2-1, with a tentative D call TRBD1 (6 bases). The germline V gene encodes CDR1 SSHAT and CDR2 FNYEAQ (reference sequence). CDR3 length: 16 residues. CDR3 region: CASSFEQGMFYNEQFF. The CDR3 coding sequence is TGTGCTAGCAGCTTCGAACAGGGTATGTTCTACAATGAGCAGTTCTTC.

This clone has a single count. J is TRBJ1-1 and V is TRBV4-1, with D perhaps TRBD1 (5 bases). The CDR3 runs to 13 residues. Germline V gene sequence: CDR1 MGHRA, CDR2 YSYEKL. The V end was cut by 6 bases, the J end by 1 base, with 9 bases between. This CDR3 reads CASSADRNTEAFF. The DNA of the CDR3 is TGCGCCAGCAGTGCTGACAGGAACACTGAAGCTTTCTTT.

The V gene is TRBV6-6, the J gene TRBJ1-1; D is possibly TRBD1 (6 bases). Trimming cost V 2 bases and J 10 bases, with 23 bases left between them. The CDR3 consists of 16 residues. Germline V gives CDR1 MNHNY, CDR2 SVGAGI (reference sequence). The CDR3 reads CASSYTPEGAEGGAFF. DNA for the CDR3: TGTGCCAGCAGTTACACTCCAGAAGGGGCTGAGGGGGGAGCTTTCTTT.